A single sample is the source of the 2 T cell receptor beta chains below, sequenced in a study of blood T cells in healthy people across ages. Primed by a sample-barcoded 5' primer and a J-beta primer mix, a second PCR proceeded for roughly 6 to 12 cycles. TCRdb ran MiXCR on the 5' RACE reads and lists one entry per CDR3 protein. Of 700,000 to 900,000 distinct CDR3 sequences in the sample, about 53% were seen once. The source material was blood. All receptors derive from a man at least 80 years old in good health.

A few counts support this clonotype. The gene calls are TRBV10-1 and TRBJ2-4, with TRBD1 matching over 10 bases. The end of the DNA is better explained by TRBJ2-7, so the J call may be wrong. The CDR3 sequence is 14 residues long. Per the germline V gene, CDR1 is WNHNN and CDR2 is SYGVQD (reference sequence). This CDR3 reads CASSDPGTGVEQYF. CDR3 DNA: TGCGCCAGCAGTGACCCCGGGACAGGGGTCGAGCAGTACTTC.

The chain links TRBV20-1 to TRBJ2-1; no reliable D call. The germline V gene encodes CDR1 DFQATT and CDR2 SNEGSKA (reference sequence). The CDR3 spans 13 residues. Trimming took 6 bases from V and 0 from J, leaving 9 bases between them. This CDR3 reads CSAPQTSYNEQFF. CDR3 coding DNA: TGCAGTGCCCCGCAGACCTCCTACAATGAGCAGTTCTTC.